These 7 T cell receptor beta chains came from one sample sequenced in a study of kidney transplant recipient with SARS-CoV-2 infection. TCRdb independently ran MiXCR on the reads; one entry per CDR3 protein. The table shows approximately 240,000 distinct CDR3 sequences, with 29% occurring only once. The sample here was a blood sample, taken at baseline and on day 111 from a kidney transplant recipient. These receptors were collected from a young adult male patient who had COVID-19 and was a kidney transplant recipient. Some T cells may originate from the graft donor.

This clonotype came up many times. The chain combines TRBV5-8 with TRBJ1-2; no clear D gene. In germline, CDR1 is SGHTS, CDR2 YDEGEE. The CDR3 is 16 amino acids. The V and J ends lost 7 bases and 4 bases respectively, with 23 bases between them. As DNA, the CDR3 is TGTGCCAGCGAAATTGGTCATCCACGAAAGACCTATGGCTACACCTTC. Translation gives CASEIGHPRKTYGYTF. Filled out from reference TRBV5-8 and TRBJ1-2, the complete variable domain reads EAGVTQSPTHLIKTRGQQATLRCSPISGHTSVYWYQQALGLGLQFLLWYDEGEERNRGNFPPRFSGRQFPNYSSELNVNALELEDSALYLCASEIGHPRKTYGYTFGSGTRLTVV.

The gene calls are TRBV4-3 and TRBJ2-1; unclear D gene. Trimming shortened V by 0 bases and J by 8 bases, and 11 bases separated the two germline ends. The CDR3 loop spans 14 amino acids. CDR1 and CDR2 from the germline V gene are LGHNA and YSLEER. Here the CDR3 reads CASSQDLWDHEQFF. The CDR3 DNA follows: TGCGCCAGCAGCCAAGATCTTTGGGATCATGAGCAGTTCTTC.

As concerns this clonotype: This may stem from a read error, because a much larger clone lies one nucleotide away. This sequence joins TRBV30 and TRBJ1-5, with D tentatively TRBD1 (5 bases). This CDR3 region has 17 residues. V lost 1 base and J lost 0, with 16 bases in between. Germline values: CDR1 GTSNPN, CDR2 SVGIG (reference sequence). Here the CDR3 DNA reads TGTGCCTGGAGTGCTGCAGAGGGGAAATATAGCAATCAGCCCCAGCATTTT. It encodes CAWSAAEGKYSNQPQHF.

Notes on this clonotype: A much larger clone lies one base from this, so it may be a read error. V gene TRBV5-1 combines with J gene TRBJ1-1; D is possibly TRBD1 (6 bases). The CDR3 loop spans 15 amino acids. With 3 bases removed from V and 3 bases from J, the gap between germline ends came to 15 bases. CDR1 and CDR2 from the germline V gene are SGHRS and YFSETQ. The CDR3 region is CASSSRGAVDTEAFF. CDR3 in DNA: TGCGCCAGCAGCTCGCGGGGGGCGGTGGACACTGAAGCTTTCTTT.

As regards this clonotype: A much larger clone sits a single nucleotide away, making a read error possible. This likely comes from a read error, as the CDR3 has no conserved phenylalanine or tryptophan at its end. This chain joins TRBV6-2 or TRBV6-3 and TRBJ1-2; D gene ambiguous. The CDR3 is 17 amino acids. The V and J ends lost 5 bases and 4 bases respectively, with 23 bases between them. Germline V gives CDR1 MNHEY, CDR2 SVGEGT. CDR3 nucleotide sequence: TGTGCCAGCAGTCCCAATATCTGCATCGGAAAGACCTATGGCTACACCCTC. Its translation is CASSPNICIGKTYGYTL.

At least ten counts were recorded for this clonotype. The chain combines TRBV8-2 with TRBJ1-2. TRBV8-2 is a documented pseudogene. The CDR3 covers 16 residues. The CDR3 spells CGSDHSDSRKTYGYTF. The CDR3, as DNA: TGTGGCAGTGATCATAGTGATAGCCGAAAGACCTATGGCTACACCTTC.

This clonotype came up many times. V and J are TRBV12-3 or TRBV12-4 and TRBJ1-2, with 9 bases that match TRBD1. This CDR3 is built from 14 residues. Trimming took 0 bases from V and 4 from J; bases not matched to a gene: 0. CDR3 DNA: TGTGCCAGCAGTTTAGCGGACAGGGGCTATGGCTACACCTTC. This sequence encodes CASSLADRGYGYTF.